This is a list of T cell receptor beta chains from one sample in a study of blood T cell repertoires in COVID-19. Only in-frame clones appear in the TCRdb table, and some are missing; sequencing was by immunoSEQ multiplex PCR. The sample consists of about 410,000 clones, around 91% of them appearing once. Sequencing input: PBMCs or T cells enriched from blood (not recorded which). The receptors were gathered from a young man who had recovered from COVID-19. Both conserved end residues are part of each CDR3. Clone size, where shown, is once, few, many, or a class for clones that have expanded.

CDR3: CSGRESGRNTF; V: TRBV29-1; size: once; J: TRBJ1-2
CDR3: CASNKGLTDTQYF; V: TRBV19; size: once; J: TRBJ2-3
CDR3: CASSWTSGSMYTQYF; V: TRBV2; size: -; J: TRBJ2-3
CDR3: CASSFPGFKDYGYTF; V: TRBV28; size: -; J: TRBJ1-2
CDR3: CASSIDGEEQYF; V: TRBV19; size: -; J: TRBJ2-7
CDR3: CASRLGAKGLNEKLFF; V: TRBV2; size: -; J: TRBJ1-4
CDR3: CASTEGPGTYGYTF; V: TRBV7-8; size: -; J: TRBJ1-2
CDR3: CASSYGTSFYEQYF; V: TRBV5-5; size: -; J: TRBJ2-7
CDR3: CASSESRSGVAADTQYF; V: TRBV10-1; size: -; J: TRBJ2-3
CDR3: CAWSLQGTEAFF; V: TRBV30; size: -; J: TRBJ1-1
CDR3: CASSEVPGPYEQYF; V: TRBV6-1; size: -; J: TRBJ2-7
CDR3: CASSQDPSGGYGYTF; V: TRBV3-1/TRBV3-2; size: -; J: TRBJ1-2
CDR3: CASSFGSYGNTEAFF; V: TRBV5-1; size: -; J: TRBJ1-1
CDR3: CAWATGGIQPQHF; V: TRBV30; size: once; J: TRBJ1-5
CDR3: CASSQDSAERGQFF; V: TRBV14; size: -; J: TRBJ2-1
CDR3: CAISPTGVTEAFF; V: TRBV10-3; size: -; J: TRBJ1-1
CDR3: CAWRDRGNEKLFF; V: TRBV30; size: -; J: TRBJ1-4
CDR3: CAWSVLGSTEAFF; V: TRBV30; size: -; J: TRBJ1-1
CDR3: CASSLASLMNTEAFF; V: TRBV5-1; size: -; J: TRBJ1-1